These 4 T cell receptor beta chains originate from one sample sequenced in a study of T cell responses to AZD1222 COVID-19 vaccine (dated by TCRdb to about 2021). Read against the paper, the sample's time point label means: about 28 days (+/-7) after the second vaccine dose. Library preparation used the immunoSEQ multiplex PCR assay. TCRdb obtained this table from immuneACCESS and retained in-frame rearrangements with V and J assigned. These tables miss some clones; where compared with another copy, unresolved V genes account for less than half of the shortfall, and the remainder is unexplained. This sample has about 94,000 clones in its table, and around 84% of those were observed once. 4.5% of the sample comes from the top ten. The sample was peripheral blood, taken 28 days after the second AZD1222 dose. The receptors were sampled from an adult who received the AZD1222 COVID-19 vaccine.

There are a few counts of this clone. V and J are TRBV18 and TRBJ2-7, with 8 bases lining up with TRBD1. Losses at the gene ends were 6 bases for V and 3 bases for J; bases not matched to a gene: 7. The germline CDR1 and CDR2 sequences are KGHSH and LQKENI. The CDR3 length is 14 residues. The CDR3 here is CASSQGQGSYEQYF. The CDR3 nucleotides read TGTGCCAGCTCGCAAGGACAGGGAAGCTACGAGCAGTACTTC.

The gene calls are TRBV3-1 (or the pseudogene TRBV3-2) and TRBJ1-2; 8 nucleotides match TRBD1. Germline CDR1 and CDR2: LGHDT and YNNKEL (reference sequence). The CDR3 is 16 residues long. Trimming at V came to 1 base and at J to 3 bases, leaving 7 bases not matched to a gene. Written as DNA, the CDR3 is TGTGCCAGCAGCCAAGGGACTACGACAGGGGACTATGGCTACACCTTC. Protein: CASSQGTTTGDYGYTF.

V usage is TRBV3-1 (or the pseudogene TRBV3-2) and J usage is TRBJ2-2, with 10 bases aligning to TRBD2. Trimming at V came to 5 bases and at J to 4 bases, leaving 4 bases not matched to a gene. Germline values: CDR1 LGHDT, CDR2 YNNKEL (reference sequence). There are 15 residues in the CDR3. As DNA, the CDR3 is TGTGCCAGCAGCACTAGGACTAGCGGCACCGGGGAGCTGTTTTTT. Its translation: CASSTRTSGTGELFF.

This rearrangement joins TRBV6-5 to TRBJ2-2; no firm D call. V gave up 2 bases and J gave up 0 bases, with 7 bases separating them. Germline CDR1 and CDR2: MNHEY and SVGAGI. CDR3 length: 15 amino acids. The CDR3 region is CASSYQEPNTGELFF. For the CDR3, the DNA is TGTGCCAGCAGTTACCAGGAACCGAACACCGGGGAGCTGTTTTTT.